These T cell receptor beta chains were read from a single sample in a study of blood T cells in healthy people across ages. MiXCR, run by TCRdb on the 5' RACE reads, gives a single entry per CDR3 protein. The table records over a million distinct CDR3 sequences, roughly 45% of them present only once. Input material: blood. These receptors all come from a woman younger than 35 in good health. The CDR3 runs from the conserved cysteine through the conserved F or W. D genes are given only for firm matches. Only some rows state a clone size, as once, few, many or a class for expanded clones.

V	D	J	size	DNA	CDR3
TRBV27	NA	TRBJ2-1	NA	TGTGCCAGCACCCGGGACTCCGGAAATAATGAGCAGTTCTTC	CASTRDSGNNEQFF
TRBV12-3/TRBV12-4	NA	TRBJ1-2	few	TGTGCCAGCACTCGGGAAGGGGAGTACACCTTC	CASTREGEYTF
TRBV5-1	NA	TRBJ1-2	NA	TGCGCCAGCAGATCGGACCAGGGAAACTATGGCTACACCTTC	CASRSDQGNYGYTF
TRBV20-1	TRBD1	TRBJ1-5	NA	TGCAGTGCTAGAGATGGACAGGAGTATCAGCCCCAGCATTTT	CSARDGQEYQPQHF
TRBV20-1	NA	TRBJ2-5	NA	TGCAGTGCTAGTAATAGGGCAATCGACCGAAGATCCTGGACCCAGTACTTC	CSASNRAIDRRSWTQYF
TRBV29-1	NA	TRBJ2-1	NA	TGCAGCGCCCTGGGCACTTCCTACAATGAGCAGTTCTTC	CSALGTSYNEQFF
TRBV12-3/TRBV12-4	TRBD2	TRBJ2-3	few	TGTGCCAGCAGGTACCTAGCGGGCCTCACAGATACGCAGTATTTT	CASRYLAGLTDTQYF
TRBV7-8	TRBD2	TRBJ2-3	NA	TGTGCCAGCAGCGGGACTAGCGGGAGGGCAGATACGCAGTATTTT	CASSGTSGRADTQYF
TRBV9	NA	TRBJ1-6	few	TGTGCCAGCAGCGCCCGGGACCCTCATAATTCACCCCTCCACTTT	CASSARDPHNSPLHF
TRBV29-1	NA	TRBJ2-7	NA	TGCAGCGTTGATGGCCGCTCCTACAATGAGCAGTACTTC	CSVDGRSYNEQYF
TRBV24-1	TRBD1	TRBJ1-1	NA	TGTGCCACCAGTGATTTGCGGGGACAGAGATTGGAAGCTTTCTTT	CATSDLRGQRLEAFF
TRBV6-5	TRBD1	TRBJ2-5	NA	TGTGCCAGCAGTTCACAGGGGGGTCAGGCGGAGACCCAGTACTTC	CASSSQGGQAETQYF
TRBV2	NA	TRBJ1-2	few	TGTGCCAGCAGTGACGAACGGACTGCTGGCTACACCTTC	CASSDERTAGYTF
TRBV27	TRBD1	TRBJ1-4	few	TGTGCCAGCAGTGCGGGACAGGGGGCGCGAAGAGAAAAACTGTTTTTT	CASSAGQGARREKLFF
TRBV6-5	TRBD1	TRBJ1-1	NA	TGTGCCAGCAGTTACTCCGGACAGGGCCCATACACTGAAGCTTTCTTT	CASSYSGQGPYTEAFF
TRBV27	NA	TRBJ2-2	few	TGTGCCAGCAGTTTTGGGGTGTCCGGGGAGCTGTTTTTT	CASSFGVSGELFF
TRBV7-2	NA	TRBJ1-2	NA	TGTGCCAGCACCTCCGGCGTATCGAGGTATCCATCTAACAAATATGGCTACACCTTC	CASTSGVSRYPSNKYGYTF
TRBV7-9	TRBD1	TRBJ2-3	NA	TGTGCCAGCAGGTCCGGGACAGGGGTTTTCTCTGATACGCAGTATTTT	CASRSGTGVFSDTQYF
TRBV2	NA	TRBJ2-7	NA	TGTGCCAGCAGTGAAGAGAGCTACGAGCAGTACTTC	CASSEESYEQYF
TRBV5-1	TRBD1	TRBJ2-1	NA	TGCGCCAGCAGCGAGCAAAGGGACAGGGGGCGGTACAATGAGCAGTTCTTC	CASSEQRDRGRYNEQFF
TRBV10-2	NA	TRBJ2-3	few	TGCGCCAGCAGTGAGTCGACAGTTCAGGAAGATACGCAGTATTTT	CASSESTVQEDTQYF
TRBV7-8	TRBD1	TRBJ2-7	NA	TGTGCCAGCAGCTCACGCCGGGACAGGCCCCACGAGCAGTACTTC	CASSSRRDRPHEQYF
TRBV2	NA	TRBJ2-7	few	TGTGCCAGCAGTGACCTACAGCCCTACGAGCAGTACTTC	CASSDLQPYEQYF
TRBV5-1	NA	TRBJ2-7	NA	TGCGCCAGCAGCTTGACAGGGACCGACCCTTACGAGCAGTACTTC	CASSLTGTDPYEQYF
TRBV20-1	TRBD2	TRBJ2-1	NA	TGCAGTGCTAGCCTGGGTAGCGGGGGGCCTGGCAATGAGCAGTTCTTC	CSASLGSGGPGNEQFF
TRBV27	NA	TRBJ1-1	NA	TGTGCCAGCAGTCCCCCGGGCGGTTCCACTGGCCCTGAAGCTTTCTTT	CASSPPGGSTGPEAFF
TRBV6-6	NA	TRBJ2-7	few	TGTGCCAGCAGTTACCGGATCACAGGGACCAGCTCCTACGAGCAGTACTTC	CASSYRITGTSSYEQYF
TRBV25-1	NA	TRBJ2-3	NA	TGTGCCAGCAGTGGGCCGGGCCCATCCCTTCTCACAGATACGCAGTATTTT	CASSGPGPSLLTDTQYF
TRBV11-2	NA	TRBJ1-5	NA	TGTGCCAGCAGCTTTCAGGGAATGAACAATCAGCCCCAGCATTTT	CASSFQGMNNQPQHF
TRBV20-1	TRBD1	TRBJ2-7	NA	TGCAGTGCATACAGCCGGGACAGGGCCTACGAGCAGTACTTC	CSAYSRDRAYEQYF
TRBV30	NA	TRBJ2-1	NA	TGTGCCTGGAGTGTAAGGGCGACCCGACGCGATGAGCAGTTCTTC	CAWSVRATRRDEQFF
TRBV27	TRBD1	TRBJ1-1	NA	TGTGCCAGCAGTTTTATGGACAGGGGTACTGAAGCTTTCTTT	CASSFMDRGTEAFF
TRBV19	TRBD2	TRBJ2-3	NA	TGTGCCAGTAGTCCCGACGGGGGGGCGCAGTATTTT	CASSPDGGAQYF
TRBV10-3	NA	TRBJ1-2	NA	TGTGCCATCAGTGAGTCTTACGACAGGAGCCATGGCTACACCTTC	CAISESYDRSHGYTF
TRBV7-2	TRBD2	TRBJ2-7	NA	TGTGCCAGCAGCCGGAGCGGGAGGCTTTCCTACGAGCAGTACTTC	CASSRSGRLSYEQYF
TRBV20-1	NA	TRBJ2-7	NA	TGCAGTGCTAGAGATCTCGACGAGCAGTACTTC	CSARDLDEQYF
TRBV20-1	TRBD2	TRBJ2-3	few	TGCAGTGCTCCTCGGGCAAGCGGGGCCACAGATACGCAGTATTTT	CSAPRASGATDTQYF
TRBV27	NA	TRBJ2-7	NA	TGTGCCAGCAGTTTACAGGGACCGTCCTCCTACGAGCAGTACTTC	CASSLQGPSSYEQYF
TRBV29-1	NA	TRBJ2-3	few	TGCAGCGTTGTCTTTCCGCGCCTAACCGCCGGGGATACGCAGTATTTT	CSVVFPRLTAGDTQYF
TRBV6-1	TRBD1	TRBJ1-2	NA	TGTGCCAGCAGTGAAGGGAGGGGGCGAGGCTATGGCTACACCTTC	CASSEGRGRGYGYTF
TRBV6-1	NA	TRBJ2-1	NA	TGTGCCAGCAGGGGGTATTCCAATGAGCAGTTCTTC	CASRGYSNEQFF